This T cell receptor (beta chain) came from a study of cytomegalovirus exposure and HLA in healthy donors. Study summary: From HLA-typed donors, an early data release held about 85 million unique TCRs. General study points: There were some public TCRs occurring in many donors, but most TCR sequences were rare. Later analysis identified several of the most significant clusters that appeared linked to common viral pathogens. According to an earlier analysis, most TCR beta V segments yielded productive rearrangements about 87% or about 30% of the time.

About this clone itself: Its antigen is as yet unknown. The identical CDR3 is also encoded by other nucleotide sequences in the sample.

PCR amplification relied on 60 Vbeta primers (plus 13 Jbeta primers). Clones were sequenced by immunoSEQ multiplex PCR, and TCRdb holds only the in-frame ones, with some missing. The sample shows approximately 200,000 clones, approximately 80% of them seen only once. This CDR3 is built from 14 residues. The germline V and J ends were trimmed by 4 bases and 1 base, with 10 bases remaining between them. Germline V gene lookup returns CDR1 MDHEN and CDR2 SYDVKM. This chain links TRBV28 with TRBJ1-1; perhaps TRBD1 as D (5 bases). The sequence was obtained from a girl aged 5-17 years in good health and CMV-seronegative. Sequenced sample: PBMCs. Written as DNA, the CDR3 is TGTGCCAGCAGTTCACCAGGACAGAACACTGAAGCTTTCTTT. This translates into CASSSPGQNTEAFF.